A single sample gave rise to the 30 T cell receptor beta chains below, sequenced in a study of cytomegalovirus exposure and HLA in healthy donors (dated by TCRdb to about 2017). The library was prepared using the immunoSEQ multiplex PCR assay. The multiplex PCR relied on a mix of 60 forward primers for TCR Vbeta segments and 13 reverse primers for TCR Jbeta segments. The immuneACCESS repertoire file appears here via TCRdb, limited to in-frame rearrangements. These files lack a portion of the clones; in checked studies, under half of the deficit traces to unresolved V genes, and the cause of the others is not known. Here the sample has 54,000 or so clones; 70% occur a single time. Roughly a fifth of the sample lies in the top ten. Sequencing input: PBMCs. These receptors came from a woman aged 55 to 70 in good health and CMV-seropositive.

The V and J genes are TRBV28 and TRBJ1-2, with D hard to call. The CDR3 sequence is 14 residues long. Germline assignment: CDR1 MDHEN and CDR2 SYDVKM. V lost 4 bases and J lost 3, with 12 bases in between. CDR3 protein: CASSYAQRYYGYTF. Written as DNA, the CDR3 is TGTGCCAGCAGTTACGCACAGAGATACTATGGCTACACCTTC.

The chain employs TRBV18 and TRBJ1-3, with 7 bases lining up with TRBD1. The trim removed 2 bases at V and 4 bases at J, leaving 5 bases unmatched. Looked up from germline, CDR1 is KGHSH and CDR2 is LQKENI. The CDR3 extends over 15 amino acids. CDR3 sequence: CASSPEGAGGNTIYF. The CDR3 region has the DNA TGTGCCAGCTCACCAGAGGGGGCAGGAGGAAACACCATATATTTT.

This chain connects TRBV7-8 to TRBJ2-5; the match to TRBD2 covers 9 bases. V was clipped by 3 bases and J by 2 bases; unmatched bases: 10. CDR3 length: 17 amino acids. The germline gives CDR1 SGHVS, CDR2 FQNEAQ. CDR3 in DNA: TGTGCCAGCAGCTTGTGGACTGAGCGGGGGGTTCAAGAGACCCAGTACTTC. This sequence encodes CASSLWTERGVQETQYF.

V is TRBV5-4 and J is TRBJ1-2; perhaps TRBD1 as D (6 bases). Trimming took off 3 bases at V and 4 bases at J, with 16 bases between the two ends. CDR1 is SGHNT and CDR2 is YYREEE in the germline V gene (reference sequence). CDR3 size: 15 residues. Here the CDR3 reads CASSSRQDVIYGYTF. The CDR3 DNA reads as TGTGCCAGCAGCTCTCGACAGGACGTGATCTATGGCTACACCTTC.

This chain uses TRBV25-1 with TRBJ1-2, with 7 bases that match TRBD1. Trimming took 1 base from V and 8 from J; bases not matched to a gene: 10. Germline V gene data show CDR1 as MGHDK and CDR2 as SYGVNS. This CDR3 has 15 residues. In DNA, the CDR3 is TGTGCCAGCAGTGAATTCGACAGGGCAATAAGCGGCTACACCTTC. Translating it yields CASSEFDRAISGYTF.

The genes are TRBV19 and TRBJ2-7; 13 positions agree with TRBD2. This CDR3 is 15 amino acids long. Germline V gives CDR1 LNHDA, CDR2 SQIVND (reference sequence). V lost 5 bases to trimming and J lost 8 bases; unmatched junction nucleotides: 9. CDR3 residues: CASSPGTSGTLKQYF. CDR3 bases: TGTGCCAGTAGTCCCGGGACTAGCGGGACCCTAAAGCAGTACTTC.

The rearrangement uses TRBV2 and TRBJ2-5; perhaps TRBD1 as D (6 bases). CDR1 is SNHLY, CDR2 FYNNEI, per germline. The CDR3 consists of 12 residues. Trimming cost V 6 bases and J 2 bases, with 7 bases left between them. The CDR3 spells CASRDRQETQYF. The CDR3 coding sequence is TGTGCCAGCAGGGACAGACAAGAGACCCAGTACTTC. Full variable domain (outside the CDR3, taken from reference TRBV2 and TRBJ2-5): EPEVTQTPSHQVTQMGQEVILRCVPISNHLYFYWYRQILGQKVEFLVSFYNNEISEKSEIFDDQFSVERPDGSNFTLKIRSTKLEDSAMYFCASRDRQETQYFGPGTRLLVL.

This clone was detected only a few times. Just one base apart from a much larger clone, this may be a read error. This sequence joins TRBV7-8 and TRBJ2-7; perhaps TRBD2 as D (7 bases). CDR1 is SGHVS and CDR2 is FQNEAQ in the germline V gene. Trimming left V 1 base short and J 2 bases short, with 15 bases between. The length of the CDR3 is 16 residues. The CDR3 protein is CASSLEFGGAPYEQYF. The CDR3 nucleotides are TGTGCCAGCAGCTTAGAGTTTGGGGGGGCCCCCTACGAGCAGTACTTC.

This chain links TRBV9 with TRBJ1-6; D unclear. V dropped 3 bases and J dropped 7 bases, with 11 bases sitting between them. Germline CDR1 is SGDLS and CDR2 is YYNGEE. CDR3 size: 14 residues. The CDR3: CASSALDTNSPLHF. The CDR3, as DNA: TGTGCCAGCAGCGCCCTCGACACAAATTCACCCCTCCACTTT.

V is TRBV28 and J is TRBJ1-5, with 7 bases aligning to TRBD1. CDR3 length: 20 residues. The trim removed 3 bases at V and 2 bases at J, leaving 19 bases unmatched. Germline CDR1 and CDR2: MDHEN and SYDVKM. Written as DNA, the CDR3 is TGTGCCAGCAGTTTTGCGTTGGATCAGTGGACGACAGGGCGCAATCAGCCCCAGCATTTT. Translated: CASSFALDQWTTGRNQPQHF.

The rearrangement joins TRBV29-1 to TRBJ2-7; perhaps TRBD2 as D (6 bases). Germline V gives CDR1 SQVTM, CDR2 ANQGSEA. The CDR3 length is 12 residues. Trimming removed 8 bases from V and 1 base from J, with 12 bases in between. The CDR3 reads CSTRDGSYEQYF. The CDR3 DNA reads as TGCAGCACGCGGGACGGATCCTACGAGCAGTACTTC.

The rearrangement uses TRBV29-1 and TRBJ1-1, with 7 bases aligning to TRBD1. Trimming took 6 bases from V and 2 from J; bases not matched to a gene: 3. The CDR3 is 12 residues long. Per germline, CDR1 SQVTM and CDR2 ANQGSEA. For the CDR3, the DNA is TGCAGCGTACGGGACAGCAACACTGAAGCTTTCTTT. Its translation is CSVRDSNTEAFF.

The V and J genes are TRBV15 and TRBJ2-3, with D perhaps matching TRBD2 (6 bases). The V end was cut by 1 base, the J end by 2 bases, with 16 bases between. There are 17 residues in the CDR3. CDR1 and CDR2 from the germline V gene are LNHNV and YYDKDF (reference sequence). The CDR3 DNA reads TGTGCCACCAGCAGAGGACGGCGGGGTCCTGACACAGATACGCAGTATTTT. It is translated as CATSRGRRGPDTDTQYF. Variable domain in full (rest from reference TRBV15 and TRBJ2-3): DAMVIQNPRYQVTQFGKPVTLSCSQTLNHNVMYWYQQKSSQAPKLLFHYYDKDFNNEADTPDNFQSRRPNTSFCFLDIRSPGLGDTAMYLCATSRGRRGPDTDTQYFGPGTRLTVL.

The chain joins TRBV19 to TRBJ1-5, with TRBD1 identical over 12 bases. This CDR3 has 15 amino acids. The trim removed 7 bases at V and 5 bases at J, leaving 6 bases unmatched. CDR1 LNHDA and CDR2 SQIVND come from the germline V gene (reference sequence). The CDR3 reads CASIEGTGGYQPQHF. DNA for the CDR3: TGTGCCAGTATTGAGGGGACAGGGGGCTATCAGCCCCAGCATTTT.

V and J are TRBV11-2 and TRBJ1-2; tentative D call: TRBD1 (5 bases). The CDR3 has 17 residues. Trimming took 2 bases from V and 1 from J, leaving 17 bases between them. Germline CDR1 and CDR2: SGHAT and FQNNGV. The CDR3 nucleotides read TGTGCCAGCAGCTTATTGGGACTGAGGCTAAATAACTATGGCTACACCTTC. Amino acids: CASSLLGLRLNNYGYTF.

The chain is built from TRBV5-6 and TRBJ1-4, with 7 positions matching TRBD1. J gave up 6 bases and V 4 bases, and 6 bases lay outside the gene matches. There are 14 residues in the CDR3. Germline-derived CDR1 and CDR2 are SGHDT and YYEEEE. For the CDR3, the DNA is TGTGCCAGCAGCCCCGGGACAGATGATGAAAAACTGTTTTTT. This translates into CASSPGTDDEKLFF.

This clone has a handful of counts. The V and J genes are TRBV29-1 and TRBJ1-1; D might be TRBD1 (5 bases). This CDR3 contains 17 residues. Germline CDR1 SQVTM, CDR2 ANQGSEA. Trimming took off 5 bases at V and 4 bases at J, with 26 bases between the two ends. CDR3 coding DNA: TGCAGCGTTCCACGAACAGGCCAAAGTACGTTTGGCACTGAAGCTTTCTTT. Translation: CSVPRTGQSTFGTEAFF.

This clone showed up just a few times. V gene TRBV7-2 combines with J gene TRBJ2-1; D uncertain. The CDR3 is 13 amino acids. Germline V gene lookup returns CDR1 SGHTA and CDR2 FQGNSA. Trimming pared 5 bases from V and 2 bases from J, leaving 7 bases between. The CDR3 is CASSTSTYNEQFF. The CDR3 DNA follows: TGTGCCAGCAGCACCTCTACCTACAATGAGCAGTTCTTC.

V gene TRBV19 combines with J gene TRBJ2-3; TRBD2 aligns across 7 bases. The J segment lost 3 bases and the V segment lost 7 bases, leaving 10 bases of the junction unmatched. CDR1 and CDR2 from the germline V gene are LNHDA and SQIVND (reference sequence). This CDR3 has 15 residues. The CDR3, as DNA: TGTGCCAGTACCCCCTTGGGCGGGGGAACAGATACGCAGTATTTT. It encodes CASTPLGGGTDTQYF.

The genes are TRBV6-4 and TRBJ1-1; D remains unclear. V shed 4 bases and J shed 1 base, with 7 bases lying between them. The CDR3 is made up of 13 amino acids. Germline lookup yields CDR1 MRHNA and CDR2 SNTAGT. The CDR3 reads CASSGQENTEAFF. CDR3 DNA sequence: TGTGCCAGCAGTGGCCAGGAGAACACTGAAGCTTTCTTT.

This sequence joins TRBV9 and TRBJ2-1; TRBD2 matches at 8 bases. Germline CDR1 SGDLS, CDR2 YYNGEE. The CDR3 has 16 residues. V dropped 4 bases and J dropped 2; count of bases not matched to a gene: 8. The CDR3 DNA reads as TGTGCCAGCAGCAGAATTTCGGGGGGGACCTACAATGAGCAGTTCTTC. Amino acid sequence: CASSRISGGTYNEQFF.

The rearrangement uses TRBV5-1 and TRBJ2-3; TRBD2 matches 9 bases. CDR3 length equals 14 residues. The junction had 6 bases not matched to a gene; V was cut back by 5 bases and J by 5 bases. CDR1 and CDR2 from the germline V gene are SGHRS and YFSETQ. The CDR3 sequence: CASSEGLARDTQYF. The CDR3 coding sequence is TGCGCCAGCAGTGAGGGACTAGCACGAGATACGCAGTATTTT.

This clone was observed a single time. CDR3 in DNA: TGTGCCAGCAGCTTGGATGGGACAGGGGGCCACGAGCAGTACTTC. Translating gives CASSLDGTGGHEQYF. The V call is TRBV5-4, the J call TRBJ2-7; 12 nucleotides line up with TRBD1. This CDR3 contains 15 residues. Unmatched junction bases numbered 3, after V lost 0 bases and J lost 5 bases. The germline gives CDR1 SGHNT, CDR2 YYREEE (reference sequence).

In its sample, this clone was seen a few times. V and J are TRBV2 and TRBJ1-5; D is uncertain. Trimming left V 1 base short and J 0 bases short, with 10 bases between. Germline CDR1 and CDR2: SNHLY and FYNNEI. The CDR3 sequence is 16 residues long. CDR3: CASSEGAAYSNQPQHF. CDR3 bases: TGTGCCAGCAGTGAAGGGGCAGCTTATAGCAATCAGCCCCAGCATTTT.

The genes are TRBV4-3 and TRBJ2-7; D uncertain. CDR1 is LGHNA, CDR2 YSLEER, per germline. The CDR3 sequence is 17 residues long. Between the trimmed V and J ends, which lost 0 bases and 4 bases, there was a span of 19 bases. CDR3 amino acids: CASSQDFRPLYGYEQYF. CDR3 coding DNA: TGCGCCAGCAGCCAAGATTTCAGGCCGCTCTACGGATACGAGCAGTACTTC.

The J gene is TRBJ2-7, the V gene TRBV13; 14 bases line up with TRBD2. Germline values: CDR1 PRHDT, CDR2 FYEKMQ (reference sequence). Trimming took 5 bases from V and 7 from J; bases not matched to a gene: 4. The CDR3 is 14 residues long. The CDR3 bases are TGTGCCAGCAGCCCCTGGACTAGCGGGGGGGAGCAGTACTTC. Its protein is CASSPWTSGGEQYF.

V usage is TRBV13 and J usage is TRBJ2-7, with TRBD1 identical over 7 bases. Germline V gene data show CDR1 as PRHDT and CDR2 as FYEKMQ (reference sequence). The CDR3 runs to 13 residues. V shed 5 bases and J 2 bases; nucleotides not matched to a gene: 3. CDR3 sequence reads: CASSAQGAYEQYF. The CDR3 nucleotides read TGTGCCAGCAGCGCTCAGGGGGCCTACGAGCAGTACTTC.

The CDR3 sequence is CASSQGQGSEAFF. Written as DNA, the CDR3 is TGTGCCAGCAGCCAGGGACAGGGATCTGAAGCTTTCTTT. The chain employs TRBV7-2 and TRBJ1-1; 9 nucleotides agree with TRBD1. Germline trimming cut 5 bases from V and 6 bases from J; bases unmatched to any gene: 4. Germline values: CDR1 SGHTA, CDR2 FQGNSA. CDR3 length: 13 amino acids.

The chain is built from TRBV4-1 and TRBJ2-7; D possibly corresponds to TRBD1 (5 bases). The CDR3 spans 16 residues. Trimming cost V 1 base and J 6 bases, with 19 bases left between them. Germline V gene lookup returns CDR1 MGHRA and CDR2 YSYEKL. The CDR3 DNA follows: TGCGCCAGCAGCCAAGGTTTGACAGCTGCTCGGAGCGAGCAGTACTTC. It encodes CASSQGLTAARSEQYF.

Remarks on this clone: A junction end diverges from the germline sequence, so it may reflect a read error. J is TRBJ2-7 and V is TRBV7-7; perhaps TRBD1 as D (5 bases). From germline, CDR1 is SSHAT and CDR2 FNYEAQ (reference sequence). This CDR3 has 13 residues. This CDR3 is CASSLGDRYEQYF. The CDR3 region has the DNA TGTGCTAGCAGCTTAGGCGACAGATACGAGCAGTACTTC.